These T cell receptor beta chains were read from a single sample in a study of identifying expanded T cells in peripheral blood. TCRdb's copy holds only in-frame clones and misses some; the assay was immunoSEQ multiplex PCR. This sample has fewer than 55,000 clones, with approximately 80% found just once. Specimen: blood. The origin of the receptors is a person between 18 and 75 years old in good health. The CDR3 runs from the conserved cysteine through the conserved F or W. A D gene is named only where the DNA matches it firmly. Clone sizes are given selectively: once, few, many, or a class where the clone is expanded.

few | TRBJ1-2 | 12 | NA | TRBV30 | TGTGCCCTCTCGGGGGAGACCTATGGCTACACCTTC | CALSGETYGYTF
NA | TRBJ2-2 | 15 | NA | TRBV11-2 | TGTGCCAGCAGCTTAATAGCTGGGTCGACCGGGGAGCTGTTTTTT | CASSLIAGSTGELFF
NA | TRBJ1-1 | 11 | NA | TRBV25-1 | TGTGCCAGCACGGGGCTTACTGAAGCTTTCTTT | CASTGLTEAFF
few | TRBJ1-5 | 18 | NA | TRBV19 | TGTGCCAGTAGTTTTGAACAGGACGCTCTTTATAGCAATCAGCCCCAGCATTTT | CASSFEQDALYSNQPQHF
NA | TRBJ1-4 | 16 | NA | TRBV7-2 | TGTGCCAGCAGCTTAGCGCTACAGCACTCTAATGAAAAACTGTTTTTT | CASSLALQHSNEKLFF
NA | TRBJ2-4 | 13 | NA | TRBV29-1 | TGCAGCGTTCGGGACGTAAATCAAAACATTCAGTACTTC | CSVRDVNQNIQYF
NA | TRBJ2-1 | 17 | TRBD1 | TRBV11-3 | TGTGCCAGCAGCTCAATCCGGGACAGGAGCTCCTACAATGAGCAGTTCTTC | CASSSIRDRSSYNEQFF
NA | TRBJ2-1 | 13 | NA | TRBV14 | TGTGCCAGCAGCCAAGTAGAGATGTATGAGCAGTTCTTC | CASSQVEMYEQFF
NA | TRBJ1-3 | 14 | TRBD1 | TRBV6-1 | TGTGCCAGCAGAGAGAGACAGGGAGGGAACACCATATATTTT | CASRERQGGNTIYF
NA | TRBJ2-1 | 12 | NA | TRBV7-9 | TGTGCCAGCAGCTTACCTGCTGGTGAGCAGTTCTTC | CASSLPAGEQFF
NA | TRBJ2-1 | 15 | TRBD1 | TRBV7-3 | TGTGCCAGCAGCTCATCCACGGGGACAGGGGGTATGCAGTTCTTC | CASSSSTGTGGMQFF
few | TRBJ1-2 | 15 | TRBD1 | TRBV5-1 | TGCGCCACTACCCAGGGCGAGGGGGCGCGTAGTGGCTACACCTTC | CATTQGEGARSGYTF
NA | TRBJ1-5 | 16 | NA | TRBV4-3 | TGCGCCAGCAGCCAAGATGTCACAGGCCGAAGTCAGCCCCAGCATTTT | CASSQDVTGRSQPQHF
NA | TRBJ1-2 | 14 | NA | TRBV5-1 | TGCGCCAGCAGCTTGGATCACAGTTCCTATGGCTACACCTTC | CASSLDHSSYGYTF
NA | TRBJ1-2 | 14 | NA | TRBV10-3 | TGTGCCATCAGTGAGCGGCTGACTTTGGAGGGCTACACCTTC | CAISERLTLEGYTF
few | TRBJ2-7 | 14 | NA | TRBV6-6 | TGTGCCAGCAGCAACCAAGGACAGACCTACGAGCAGTACTTC | CASSNQGQTYEQYF
NA | TRBJ2-5 | 17 | TRBD1 | TRBV5-4 | TGTGCCAGCAGCTTTGGGGGACAGGGTGTTTTGGGAGAGACCCAGTACTTC | CASSFGGQGVLGETQYF
NA | TRBJ2-2 | 15 | NA | TRBV14 | TGTGCCAGCAGCCAGCTCAGAGAGGGTACCGGGGAGCTGTTTTTT | CASSQLREGTGELFF
NA | TRBJ2-1 | 11 | NA | TRBV5-1 | TGCGCCAGCAGCTTGGGCAATGAGCAGTTCTTC | CASSLGNEQFF
NA | TRBJ1-5 | 15 | TRBD1 | TRBV5-6 | TGTGCCAGCAGCTTGGGGGGGACAGGGAACCAGTCCCAGCATTTT | CASSLGGTGNQSQHF
NA | TRBJ1-5 | 12 | NA | TRBV2 | TGTGCCACCGGGGGGAGTAGGCAGCCCCAGCATTTT | CATGGSRQPQHF
NA | TRBJ1-3 | 13 | NA | TRBV6-6 | TGTGCCAGCAACTCAGGGGAAGGAAACACCATATATTTT | CASNSGEGNTIYF
NA | TRBJ2-5 | 14 | NA | TRBV18 | TGTGCCAGCTCAATAGGGGGTCGACAAGAGACCCAGTACTTC | CASSIGGRQETQYF
NA | TRBJ2-1 | 12 | NA | TRBV25-1 | TGTGCCAGCAGTGAATATAGGGAACTGCAGTTCTTC | CASSEYRELQFF